This T cell receptor beta chain appears in the sequencing data of a study of CD8+CD57+ T cells in acquired aplastic anemia. The length of the CDR3 is 13 residues. Germline CDR1 and CDR2: DFQATT and SNEGSKA (reference sequence). Profiles of TCR beta VDJ and CDR3 were generated from a genomic DNA template. TCRdb reprocessed the reads with MiXCR, giving one entry per CDR3 protein. This table holds 200,000 to 300,000 distinct CDR3 sequences, about 44% found once. Patients picked for sequencing had shown CD8+CD57+ cell expansion detected by flow cytometry. Patients were untreated when blood was sampled. The chain couples TRBV20-1 to TRBJ2-1, with 9 bases lining up with TRBD1. The J call may be faulty, since TRBJ2-7 better matches the DNA end. The source material was sorted CD4+, CD8+, or CD8+CD57+ T cells (not recorded which) from PBMCs. The receptor's source is a human donor with aplastic anemia. The CDR3 reads CSANRQGVYEQYF. The CDR3, as DNA: TGCAGTGCTAACCGACAGGGGGTTTACGAGCAGTACTTC.